Shown below are 9 T cell receptor beta chains from a single sample sequenced in a study of regulatory T cells in long-lasting Graves disease. Library construction for TCR beta used iRepertoire HTBI primers and Arm-PCR of CDR3 regions. TCRdb ran MiXCR on the multiplex PCR reads and lists one entry per CDR3 protein. The data hold roughly 500,000 distinct CDR3 sequences, with around 15% observed a single time. Time point reported: newly diagnosed GD, antithyroid drugs for less than 3 months. There was RNA extracted from PBMCs, and the TCR library was made from it. The sample also formed part of further work on T cells in Graves' hyperthyroidism and ophthalmopathy.

Sequences were derived from peripheral blood mononuclear cells (PBMCs), sampled at new diagnosis, from a patient treated with antithyroid drugs. Receptors originate from a woman aged 50 to 60 with Graves disease.

The rearrangement uses TRBV5-1 and TRBJ2-2; TRBD1 matches 7 bases. CDR1 SGHRS and CDR2 YFSETQ come from the germline V gene. This CDR3 is 16 amino acids long. The J segment lost 2 bases and the V segment lost 1 base, leaving 5 bases of the junction unmatched. CDR3 bases: TGCGCCAGCAGCTTGTATCACAGGGGAAACACCGGGGAGCTGTTTTTT. Its translation: CASSLYHRGNTGELFF.

This sequence joins TRBV10-3 and TRBJ1-5; 7 bases are shared with TRBD1. CDR3 length: 14 residues. The V gene's germline CDR1 is ENHRY and CDR2 SYGVKD. V dropped 6 bases and J dropped 7; count of bases not matched to a gene: 9. The CDR3 DNA is TGTGCCATCAGCCAGACAGGGTCCGACCAGCCCCAGCATTTT. Translation: CAISQTGSDQPQHF.

This clonotype was detected a few times. J is TRBJ1-2 and V is TRBV9, with a tentative D call TRBD1 (5 bases). Trimming left V 4 bases short and J 3 bases short, with 13 bases between. Germline loops: CDR1 SGDLS, CDR2 YYNGEE. The CDR3 sequence is 14 residues long. The CDR3 loop is CASSQNDRHYGYTF. CDR3 nucleotide sequence: TGTGCCAGCAGCCAAAACGACAGACACTATGGCTACACCTTC.

The chain uses TRBV24-1 and TRBJ2-6, with 12 nucleotides matching TRBD1. V lost 3 bases and J lost 2; bases outside the gene matches: 4. Germline CDR1 KGHDR, CDR2 SFDVKD. The CDR3 is 18 residues long. The CDR3 bases are TGTGCCACCAGTGATCCGGGACAGGGGGCAGCTGGGGCCAACGTCCTGACTTTC. This sequence encodes CATSDPGQGAAGANVLTF.

Concerning this clonotype: A much larger clone differs from this one at a single base, so this may be a read error. The J gene is TRBJ2-5, the V gene TRBV5-6; either TRBD1 or TRBD2 may supply D (6 bases each). The CDR3 has 16 amino acids. Trimming removed 4 bases from V and 2 bases from J, with 18 bases in between. CDR1 and CDR2 from the germline V gene are SGHDT and YYEEEE. The CDR3 DNA reads TGTGCCAGCAGCACACTAACAGGGAGGATACAAGAGACCCAGTACTTC. Its translation is CASSTLTGRIQETQYF.

The table lists this clonotype with many counts. The chain couples TRBV6-5 to TRBJ1-3; D call uncertain. V lost 0 bases, J lost 0 bases, and 9 bases lay in between. The germline CDR1 and CDR2 sequences are MNHEY and SVGAGI. The CDR3 consists of 16 residues. This chain's CDR3 is CASSYSGRSSGNTIYF. CDR3 nucleotides: TGTGCCAGCAGTTACTCGGGCAGATCCTCTGGAAACACCATATATTTT.

This clonotype came up a few times. This chain uses TRBV10-3 with TRBJ2-7, with 7 bases matching TRBD2. The CDR3 is made up of 13 amino acids. Germline CDR1 is ENHRY and CDR2 is SYGVKD. J gave up 3 bases and V 6 bases, and 5 bases lay outside the gene matches. CDR3: CAIRGGSVYEQYF. CDR3 DNA sequence: TGTGCCATCAGAGGCGGGAGTGTCTACGAGCAGTACTTC.

J is TRBJ2-2 and V is TRBV5-1; a weak D match, TRBD1 (6 bases). V gave up 4 bases and J gave up 4 bases, with 17 bases separating them. The CDR3 length is 16 residues. Germline V lookup: CDR1 SGHRS, CDR2 YFSETQ. CDR3 sequence (DNA): TGCGCCAGCAGCCCCGCCTCAGGGGTGACCACCGGGGAGCTGTTTTTT. Amino acids: CASSPASGVTTGELFF.

The genes are TRBV10-3 and TRBJ2-6; the D gene is possibly TRBD1 (5 bases). The CDR3 sequence is 20 residues long. Germline values: CDR1 ENHRY, CDR2 SYGVKD. V shed 0 bases and J shed 0 bases, with 18 bases lying between them. The CDR3 DNA reads TGTGCCATCAGTGAGTCGACGAAGATCAGGACAACCTCTGGGGCCAACGTCCTGACTTTC. Its protein is CAISESTKIRTTSGANVLTF.